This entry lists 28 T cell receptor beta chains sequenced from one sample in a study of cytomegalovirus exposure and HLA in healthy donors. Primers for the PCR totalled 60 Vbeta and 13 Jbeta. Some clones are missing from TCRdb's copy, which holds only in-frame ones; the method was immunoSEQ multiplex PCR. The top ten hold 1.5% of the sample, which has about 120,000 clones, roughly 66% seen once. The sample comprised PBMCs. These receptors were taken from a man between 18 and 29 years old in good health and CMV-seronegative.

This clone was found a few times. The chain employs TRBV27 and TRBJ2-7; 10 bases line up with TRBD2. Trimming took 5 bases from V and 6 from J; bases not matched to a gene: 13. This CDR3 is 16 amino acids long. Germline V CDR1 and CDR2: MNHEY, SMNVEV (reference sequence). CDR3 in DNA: TGTGCCAGCAGTGCCCTAGCGGGAGCCCTCCTTGGCGAGCAGTACTTC. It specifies CASSALAGALLGEQYF.

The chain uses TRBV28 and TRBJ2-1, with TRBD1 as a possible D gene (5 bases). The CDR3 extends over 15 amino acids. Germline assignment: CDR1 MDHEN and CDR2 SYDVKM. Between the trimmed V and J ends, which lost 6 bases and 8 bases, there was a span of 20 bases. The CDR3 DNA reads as TGTGCCAGCAGGAGTCGCGGCAGGGTATTGTATGAGCAGTTCTTC. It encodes CASRSRGRVLYEQFF.

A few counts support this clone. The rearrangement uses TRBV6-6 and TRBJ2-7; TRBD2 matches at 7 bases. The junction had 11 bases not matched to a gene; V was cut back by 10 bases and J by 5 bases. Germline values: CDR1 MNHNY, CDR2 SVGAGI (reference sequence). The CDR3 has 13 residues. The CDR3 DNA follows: TGTGCCACCGGTCGGGGAGGGCGTGACGAGCAGTACTTC. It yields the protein CATGRGGRDEQYF.

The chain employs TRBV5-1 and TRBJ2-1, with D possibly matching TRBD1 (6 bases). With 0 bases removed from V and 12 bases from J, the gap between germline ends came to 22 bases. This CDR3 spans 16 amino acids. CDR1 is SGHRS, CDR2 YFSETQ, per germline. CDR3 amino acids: CASSLAVWASRGRQFF. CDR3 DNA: TGCGCCAGCAGCTTGGCCGTGTGGGCTAGCAGGGGACGGCAGTTCTTC.

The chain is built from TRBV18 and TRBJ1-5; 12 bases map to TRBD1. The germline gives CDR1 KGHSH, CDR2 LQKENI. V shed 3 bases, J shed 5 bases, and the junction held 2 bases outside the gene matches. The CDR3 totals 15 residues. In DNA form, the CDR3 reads TGTGCCAGCTCACCGGGGACAGGGGGCGATCAGCCCCAGCATTTT. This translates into CASSPGTGGDQPQHF.

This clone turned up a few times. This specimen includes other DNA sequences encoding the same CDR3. CDR3 bases: TGTGCCAGTAGTATAGCGGGAGGATCCTACAATGAGCAGTTCTTC. Protein: CASSIAGGSYNEQFF. The chain recombines TRBV19 with TRBJ2-1; TRBD2 matches at 7 bases. CDR3 length: 15 amino acids. J lost 1 base, V lost 1 base, and 1 base had no gene match. Looked up from germline, CDR1 is LNHDA and CDR2 is SQIVND (reference sequence).

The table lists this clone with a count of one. The CDR3 sequence is CASSPQGAYEQYF. Here the CDR3 DNA reads TGTGCCAGCTCACCACAGGGGGCCTACGAGCAGTACTTC. V usage is TRBV18 and J usage is TRBJ2-7, with D possibly TRBD1 on 6 matching bases. V was shortened by 1 base and J by 2 bases, with 6 bases between the two germline ends. Germline loops: CDR1 KGHSH, CDR2 LQKENI. The length of the CDR3 is 13 residues.

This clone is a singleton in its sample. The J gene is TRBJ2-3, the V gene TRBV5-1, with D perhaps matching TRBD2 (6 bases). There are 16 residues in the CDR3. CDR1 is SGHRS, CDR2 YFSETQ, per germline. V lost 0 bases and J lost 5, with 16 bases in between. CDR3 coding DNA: TGCGCCAGCAGCTTGGGACTAGTCGCACTCCTAGATACGCAGTATTTT. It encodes CASSLGLVALLDTQYF.

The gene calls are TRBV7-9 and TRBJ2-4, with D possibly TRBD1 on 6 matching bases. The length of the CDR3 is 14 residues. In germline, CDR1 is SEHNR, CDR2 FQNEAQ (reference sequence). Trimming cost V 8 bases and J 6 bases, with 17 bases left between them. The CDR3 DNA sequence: TGTGCCAGCGGCCCCCAGGGACAAGGAAACATTCAGTACTTC. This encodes CASGPQGQGNIQYF. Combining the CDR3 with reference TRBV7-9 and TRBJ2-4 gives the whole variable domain DTGVSQNPRHKITKRGQNVTFRCDPISEHNRLYWYRQTLGQGPEFLTYFQNEAQLEKSRLLSDRFSAERPKGSFSTLEIQRTEQGDSAMYLCASGPQGQGNIQYFGAGTRLSVL.

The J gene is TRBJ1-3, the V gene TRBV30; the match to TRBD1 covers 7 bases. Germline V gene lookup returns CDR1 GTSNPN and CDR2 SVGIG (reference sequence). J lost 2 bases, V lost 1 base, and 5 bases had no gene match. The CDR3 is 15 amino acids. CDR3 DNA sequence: TGTGCCTGGAGTGCCCCCGGACAGGCTGGAAACACCATATATTTT. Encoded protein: CAWSAPGQAGNTIYF.

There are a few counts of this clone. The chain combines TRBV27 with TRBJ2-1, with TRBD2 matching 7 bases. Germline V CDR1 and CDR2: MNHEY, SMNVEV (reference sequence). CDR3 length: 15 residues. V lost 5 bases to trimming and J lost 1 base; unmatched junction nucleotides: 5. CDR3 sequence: CASSTSGASYNEQFF. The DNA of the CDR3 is TGTGCCAGCAGTACAAGCGGGGCTTCCTACAATGAGCAGTTCTTC.

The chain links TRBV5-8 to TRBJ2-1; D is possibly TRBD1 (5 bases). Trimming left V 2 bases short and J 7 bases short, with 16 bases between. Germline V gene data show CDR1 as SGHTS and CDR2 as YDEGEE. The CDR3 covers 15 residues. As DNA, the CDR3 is TGTGCCAGCAGCTTAGATAGGGGCCTCAGGAATGAGCAGTTCTTC. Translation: CASSLDRGLRNEQFF.

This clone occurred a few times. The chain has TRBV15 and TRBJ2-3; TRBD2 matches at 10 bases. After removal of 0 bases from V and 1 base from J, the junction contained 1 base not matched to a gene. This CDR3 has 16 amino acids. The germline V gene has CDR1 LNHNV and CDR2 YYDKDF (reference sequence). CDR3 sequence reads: CATSRDTSGGTDTQYF. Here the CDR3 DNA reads TGTGCCACCAGCAGAGATACTAGCGGGGGCACAGATACGCAGTATTTT.

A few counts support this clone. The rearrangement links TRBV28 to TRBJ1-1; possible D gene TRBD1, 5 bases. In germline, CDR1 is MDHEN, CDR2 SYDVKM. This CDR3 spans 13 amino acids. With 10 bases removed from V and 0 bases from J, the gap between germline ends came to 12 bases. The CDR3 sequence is CAMSRDLNTEAFF. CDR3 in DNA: TGTGCCATGTCAAGGGACTTGAACACTGAAGCTTTCTTT.

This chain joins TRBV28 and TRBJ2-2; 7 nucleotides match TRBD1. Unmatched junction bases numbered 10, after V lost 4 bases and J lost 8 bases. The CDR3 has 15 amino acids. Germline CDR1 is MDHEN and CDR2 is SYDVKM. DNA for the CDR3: TGTGCCAGCAGTTCGGACAGGAGTTCGACTGGGGAGCTGTTTTTT. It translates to CASSSDRSSTGELFF.

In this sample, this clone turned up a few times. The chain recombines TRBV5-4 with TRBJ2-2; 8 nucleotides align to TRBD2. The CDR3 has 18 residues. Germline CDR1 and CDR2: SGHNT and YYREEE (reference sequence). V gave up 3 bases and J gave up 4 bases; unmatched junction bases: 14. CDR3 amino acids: CASSSLFTGGPGTGELFF. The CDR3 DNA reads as TGTGCCAGCAGCTCCTTGTTTACGGGAGGGCCCGGCACCGGGGAGCTGTTTTTT.

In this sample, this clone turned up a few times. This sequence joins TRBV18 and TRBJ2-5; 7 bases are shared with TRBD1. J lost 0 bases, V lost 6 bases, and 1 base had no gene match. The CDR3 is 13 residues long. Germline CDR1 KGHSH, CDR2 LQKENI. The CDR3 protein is CASSGTDQETQYF. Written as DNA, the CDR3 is TGTGCCAGCTCCGGGACAGACCAAGAGACCCAGTACTTC.

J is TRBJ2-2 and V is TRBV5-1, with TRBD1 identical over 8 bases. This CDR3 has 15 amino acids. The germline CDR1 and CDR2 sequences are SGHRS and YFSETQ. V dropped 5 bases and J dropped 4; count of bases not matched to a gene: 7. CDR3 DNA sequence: TGCGCCAGCAGGTTCCCCGGGACAGGCACCGGGGAGCTGTTTTTT. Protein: CASRFPGTGTGELFF.

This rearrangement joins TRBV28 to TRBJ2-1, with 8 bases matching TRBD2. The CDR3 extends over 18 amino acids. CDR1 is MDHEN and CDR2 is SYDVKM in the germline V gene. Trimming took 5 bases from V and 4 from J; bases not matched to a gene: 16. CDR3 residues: CASSPKLVRTSHYNEQFF. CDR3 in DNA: TGTGCCAGCAGTCCTAAGCTGGTAAGGACTAGCCATTACAATGAGCAGTTCTTC. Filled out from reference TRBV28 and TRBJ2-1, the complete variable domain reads DVKVTQSSRYLVKRTGEKVFLECVQDMDHENMFWYRQDPGLGLRLIYFSYDVKMKEKGDIPEGYSVSREKKERFSLILESASTNQTSMYLCASSPKLVRTSHYNEQFFGPGTRLTVL.

The CDR3 coding sequence is TGTGCCAGCAGCTTAGAGGGGACAGGGCAAGAGACCCAGTACTTC. Translating it yields CASSLEGTGQETQYF. The chain is built from TRBV7-9 and TRBJ2-5; 9 bases map to TRBD1. CDR1 is SEHNR and CDR2 is FQNEAQ in the germline V gene (reference sequence). This CDR3 region has 15 residues. J gave up 2 bases and V 1 base, and 2 bases lay outside the gene matches.

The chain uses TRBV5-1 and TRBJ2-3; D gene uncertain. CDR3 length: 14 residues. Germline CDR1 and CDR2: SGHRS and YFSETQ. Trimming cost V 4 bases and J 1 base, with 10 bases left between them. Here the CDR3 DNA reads TGCGCCAGCAGCATGACACCTGGCACAGATACGCAGTATTTT. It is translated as CASSMTPGTDTQYF.

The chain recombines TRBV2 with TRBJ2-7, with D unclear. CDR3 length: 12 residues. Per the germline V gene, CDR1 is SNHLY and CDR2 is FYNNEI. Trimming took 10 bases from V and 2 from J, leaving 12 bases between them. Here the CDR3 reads CANRLTTYEQYF. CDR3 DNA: TGTGCCAACCGACTGACCACCTACGAGCAGTACTTC.

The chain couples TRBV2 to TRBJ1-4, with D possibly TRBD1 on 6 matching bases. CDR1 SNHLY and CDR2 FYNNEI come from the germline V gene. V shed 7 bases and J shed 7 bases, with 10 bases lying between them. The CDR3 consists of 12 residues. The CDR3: CASNQGFEKLFF. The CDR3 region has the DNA TGTGCCAGCAATCAGGGGTTTGAAAAACTGTTTTTT.

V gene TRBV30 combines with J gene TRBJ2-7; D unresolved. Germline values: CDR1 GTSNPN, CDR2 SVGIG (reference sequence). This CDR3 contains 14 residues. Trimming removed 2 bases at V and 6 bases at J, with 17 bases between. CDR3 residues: CAWSPRSHSREQYF. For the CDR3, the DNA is TGTGCCTGGAGTCCCCGTAGTCACTCCCGCGAGCAGTACTTC.

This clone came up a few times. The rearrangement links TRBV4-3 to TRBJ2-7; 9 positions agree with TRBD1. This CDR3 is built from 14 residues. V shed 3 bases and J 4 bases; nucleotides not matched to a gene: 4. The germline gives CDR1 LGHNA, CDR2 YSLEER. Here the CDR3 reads CASSHTQGAYEQYF. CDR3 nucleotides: TGCGCCAGCAGCCACACACAGGGGGCTTACGAGCAGTACTTC.

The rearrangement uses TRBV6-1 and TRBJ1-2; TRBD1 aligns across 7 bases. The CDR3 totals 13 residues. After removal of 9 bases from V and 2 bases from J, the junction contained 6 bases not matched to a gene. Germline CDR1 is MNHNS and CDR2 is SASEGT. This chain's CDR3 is CARGTALNYGYTF. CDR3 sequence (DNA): TGTGCCAGAGGGACAGCTCTCAACTATGGCTACACCTTC.

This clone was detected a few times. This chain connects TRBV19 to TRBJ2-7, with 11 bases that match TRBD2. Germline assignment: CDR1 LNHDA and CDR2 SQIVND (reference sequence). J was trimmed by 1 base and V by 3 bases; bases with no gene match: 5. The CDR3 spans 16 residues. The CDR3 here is CASSMPGTSGSYEQYF. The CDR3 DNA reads TGTGCCAGTAGTATGCCCGGGACTAGCGGATCCTACGAGCAGTACTTC.

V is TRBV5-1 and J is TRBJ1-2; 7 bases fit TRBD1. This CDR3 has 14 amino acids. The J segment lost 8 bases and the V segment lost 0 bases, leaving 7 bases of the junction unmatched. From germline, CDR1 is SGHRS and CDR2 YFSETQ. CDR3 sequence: CASSLGQGGGGYTF. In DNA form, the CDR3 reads TGCGCCAGCAGCTTGGGACAGGGCGGAGGCGGCTACACCTTC.